Included here is one T cell receptor beta chain sequence, with context. Its antigen specificity is not known. In total, over 600 healthy bone marrow donors made up the cohort. At the time of sampling, all cohort members were nominally healthy, though unrecorded immune exposures were likely present. The donor tested CMV seronegative and was one of the 352 seronegative cohort members. A peripheral blood sample was provided by each donor, and peripheral blood mononuclear cells were used for TCR beta sequencing. The Qiagen DNeasy Blood Extraction Kit was used to extract genomic DNA from the blood cell samples. The library relied on the immunoSEQ multiplex PCR assay. The multiplex PCR relied on a mix of 60 forward primers for TCR Vbeta segments and 13 reverse primers for TCR Jbeta segments. The CDR3 region of rearranged TCR beta genes was amplified from genomic DNA by a multiplex PCR assay. Amplified TCR beta libraries were sequenced as 87-base-pair reads on the Illumina HiSeq System. The study's processing was this. In a later analysis, about 80 million unique TCR beta chains were counted across the roughly 700 repertoires, and roughly 11 million of these chains were shared by at least two donors. A nearest-neighbor algorithm error-corrected the raw reads and collapsed the reads into unique sequences, merging closely related sequences to remove PCR and sequencing errors. To assign V, D and J gene segments, CDR3 sequences were aligned to IMGT reference sequences. Each retained sequence needed at least a six-nucleotide match to both a V gene segment and a J gene segment. A rearrangement counted as productive if the CDR3 had no stop codons and remained in frame with V and J, and every other rearrangement counted as non-productive. CDR3 was defined by IMGT convention, running from the second conserved V-encoded cysteine to the conserved J-encoded phenylalanine. The earlier analysis of a few hundred of the donors excluded any sequence lacking an unambiguous match to a single V gene segment. An earlier analysis of a few hundred of the donors classified V segments as functional when productive rearrangements were above 56.7% and as segregating when the standard deviation between donors was above 5%. A statistical classification framework was developed to diagnose cytomegalovirus status using the catalog of TCR beta chain sequences. In a later analysis, V and J genes were assigned by comparing TCR nucleotide sequences against IMGT/GENE-DB human TR gene sequences. In a later analysis, CDR3 sequences and most-parsimonious VDJ recombination scenarios were assigned using the TCRdist pipeline. In a later analysis, every TCR beta chain was defined by the combination of its CDR3 amino acid sequence and its V-gene family, and reads without a unique V-gene family were dropped. To address suspected cross-contamination and a sequencing artifact, a later analysis removed 550 to 750 highly shared, low-generation-probability nucleotide sequences. In a later analysis, a clonal expansion index for each public chain was calculated from normalized within-repertoire ranks of inferred template counts. In a later analysis, generation probabilities were computed using a VDJ recombination model fitted to out-of-frame rearrangements, and the results were checked against IGoR. A later analysis scored TCR-TCR, TCR-HLA and TCR-CMV co-occurrence with hypergeometric tests, applying a repertoire-size bias correction to TCR pairs. In a later analysis, false discovery rates were estimated by permuting HLA or CMV assignments 20 times. In a later analysis, co-occurring TCRs were grouped using DBSCAN, with TCRdist sequence similarity added in when clustering inside HLA-allele-positive subsets. Repertoires with fewer than 30,000 or more than 120,000 public chains, plus five repertoires with anomalous nucleotide sharing, were excluded from co-occurrence clustering. TCRdb holds this immuneACCESS table with in-frame rearrangements only. Some clones are missing; in checked studies, unresolved V genes explain under half, and the rest has no known cause. That table supplies the V and J calls and clone size; D and trimming were determined from the DNA. The table for this sample shows 140,000 or so clones. 0.9% to 1% of the sample comes from the top ten.

This entry is derived from a study of cytomegalovirus exposure and HLA in healthy donors (dated by TCRdb to the late 2010s). For the study in its entirety: An earlier analysis of several hundred of the donors reported 276 Gb of sequence data and some 110 million unique TCR beta sequences obtained from about 200 million T cells. About 280 gigabases of sequencing data and approximately 92 million unique TCR sequences made up an early release that covered fewer than 650 HLA-typed donors. Among the roughly 400 genotyped donors, around 81% belonged to the genetic ancestry cluster associated with self-reported Caucasian donors. The study was designed to test whether signatures of past pathogen exposure could be identified by cataloging public T cell receptors. The T cell repertoires of 666 subjects were profiled by immunosequencing and related to cytomegalovirus serostatus. Along with the roughly 700-subject first cohort, a separate validation cohort of 120 different subjects was used. To predict cytomegalovirus infection status, the study combined high-throughput TCR immunosequencing, statistical association of individual TCRs with disease status, and machine learning. To study patterns of TCR occurrence, a later analysis re-analyzed previously published TCR beta repertoires from several hundred donors and added high-resolution HLA genotyping. Rather than drawing on any new phenotypic data, the later analysis identified candidate immune exposures from TCR beta sequences and the way those sequences occurred across donors. An earlier analysis of approximately 630 of the donors applied high-throughput TCR beta sequencing to assess whether each TCR beta V gene segment acted as functional or pseudogenic. Donor age, sex, ethnicity and CMV serostatus were collected together with the repertoire data. A later genetic analysis took genome-wide SNP genotypes for about 55% of the 666 donors and used that subset as a discovery cohort. All discovery cohort repertoires had been generated on a single sequencing platform. HLA typing covered class I and class II loci at four-digit resolution. The number of donors typed differed by locus, with roughly 620-630 for A, B, C, DRB1 and DQB1, about 500 for DQA1, approximately 570 for DPA1, and over 400 for DPB1. Roughly 5 DR-DQ haplotypes were handled as single units for association and clustering, since linkage in the cohort was strong. On average, 235,054 unique TCR beta nucleotide sequences were sequenced per donor among several hundred genotyped donors of the cohort, with 15% to 20% of those sequences being non-productive.

Overall study results and their limits: A later genetic analysis reported fewer N-insertions in productive TCRs among donors in an Asian-associated ancestry cluster than the approximately 670-donor mean. Correlated functional status among segregating V segments might reflect linkage disequilibrium, but an unknown experimental factor could not be ruled out. When HLA alleles, especially DR and DQ, strongly co-occurred, attributing TCR associations to individual alleles was difficult. According to a later analysis, parvovirus B19, influenza, CMV and Epstein-Barr virus appeared linked to several top co-occurrence clusters. A further reported finding was that TCR beta sequences accurately predicted the HLA-A and HLA-B alleles for most subjects in the first cohort. Sequencing depth was assumed to be roughly uniform across donors in the presence/absence analyses, though that assumption may not hold. A cluster of highly shared sequence variants was judged likely to represent a technical artifact of the sequencing pipeline. The study listed around 160 TCR beta chains as associated with cytomegalovirus. In a later analysis, most CMV-associated TCR beta chains were found to appear HLA-restricted, with HLA associations seemingly driven largely by CMV exposure. While some public TCRs were present in many individuals, most TCR sequences turned up only very rarely across donors. According to the authors, the approach could potentially be generalized to other disease states and immunological phenotypes. In a later analysis, TCR association rates were found to vary across HLA loci, with the most associated TCRs seen for DRB1 alleles and the fewest for HLA-C alleles. Because HLA typing was unavailable for some donors at each locus, only the typed subset was used in association tests. The cohort was sequenced for TCR beta chains only, and without alpha or paired-chain data the features that could be detected were limited. In a later analysis, 15,000 to 20,000 TCR beta sequences were associated with specific HLA alleles at a false discovery rate of 0.05. About 17 rarely observed V segments, including chromosome 9 orphons, were excluded from the earlier analysis of approximately 500 of the donors because counts were too low. In vitro tests confirmed that a few of the cytomegalovirus-associated TCR beta chains recognize cytomegalovirus antigens. Immune exposure information for the cohort was limited to CMV serostatus. In a later analysis, HLA-associated TCR beta chains showed more clonal expansion and lower generation probabilities than non-associated chains that were equally common. In an earlier analysis of about 600 of the donors, most TCR beta V segments appeared in productive rearrangements about 90% or about 30% of the time, broadly matching IMGT annotations. V-gene and J-gene trimming of TCR beta chains was associated with a missense DCLRE1C variant in a later genetic analysis, and the association was replicated in an independent cohort. In both the original and validation cohorts, the classifier was reported to diagnose cytomegalovirus status with high specificity and sensitivity.

The TCR originated in a male donor in good health and CMV-seronegative. Specimen: PBMCs.

The nucleotides read TGTGCCAGCAGCTATGGGACAGGGGGCGAGCAGTACTTC. This gives the protein CASSYGTGGEQYF. In this chain, TRBV5-6 is recombined with TRBJ2-7; TRBD1 aligns with 11 central bases. V lost 3 bases and J lost 6 bases, and the count of bases not matched to a germline gene is 2. CDR1 and CDR2 were assigned from the germline V gene as SGHDT and YYEEEE. The CDR3 spans 13 residues, from the cysteine through the phenylalanine. The only DNA kept is the CDR3, 39 bases in frame from the first base.